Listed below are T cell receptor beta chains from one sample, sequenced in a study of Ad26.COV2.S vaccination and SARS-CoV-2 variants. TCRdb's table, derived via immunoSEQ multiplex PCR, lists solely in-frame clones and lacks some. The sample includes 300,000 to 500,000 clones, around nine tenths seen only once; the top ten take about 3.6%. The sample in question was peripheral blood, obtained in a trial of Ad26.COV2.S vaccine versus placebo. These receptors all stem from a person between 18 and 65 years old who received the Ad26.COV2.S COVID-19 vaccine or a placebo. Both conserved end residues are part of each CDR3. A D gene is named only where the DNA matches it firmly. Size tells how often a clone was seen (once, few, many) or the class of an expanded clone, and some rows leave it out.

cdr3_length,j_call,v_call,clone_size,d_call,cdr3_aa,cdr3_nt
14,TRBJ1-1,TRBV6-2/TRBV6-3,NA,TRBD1,CASSFDRGGTEAFF,TGTGCCAGCAGTTTTGACAGGGGGGGCACTGAAGCTTTCTTT
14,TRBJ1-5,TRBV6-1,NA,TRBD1,CASSETGDNQPQHF,TGTGCCAGCAGTGAGACAGGGGACAATCAGCCCCAGCATTTT
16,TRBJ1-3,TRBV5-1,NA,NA,CASSLAGGVYGNTIYF,TGCGCCAGCAGCTTGGCGGGAGGGGTTTACGGAAACACCATATATTTT
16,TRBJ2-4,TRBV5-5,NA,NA,CASSLEQLVAKNIQYF,TGTGCCAGCAGCTTGGAACAGCTTGTAGCCAAAAACATTCAGTACTTC
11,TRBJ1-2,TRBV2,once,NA,CASSSYYGYTF,TGTGCCAGCAGTAGTTACTATGGCTACACCTTC
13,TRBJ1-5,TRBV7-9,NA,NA,CASSGDRPGPQHF,TGTGCCAGTTCCGGGGACCGTCCGGGTCCCCAGCATTTT
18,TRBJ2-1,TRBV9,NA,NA,CASSVSAPRQMPYNEQFF,TGTGCCAGCAGCGTCTCCGCGCCGCGGCAAATGCCCTACAATGAGCAGTTCTTC
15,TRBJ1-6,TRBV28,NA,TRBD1,CASSFGDRGNSPLHF,TGTGCCAGCAGTTTTGGGGACAGGGGAAATTCACCCCTCCACTTT
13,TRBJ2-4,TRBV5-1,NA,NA,CASSLGDQNIQYF,TGCGCCAGCAGCTTGGGGGACCAAAACATTCAGTACTTC
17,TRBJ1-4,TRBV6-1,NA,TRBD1,CASSVNPPGQSNEKLFF,TGTGCCAGCAGTGTAAATCCTCCGGGACAGAGTAATGAAAAACTGTTTTTT
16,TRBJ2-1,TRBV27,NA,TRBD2,CASSTFSGGAGDEQFF,TGTGCCAGCAGTACATTTAGCGGGGGGGCTGGTGATGAGCAGTTCTTC
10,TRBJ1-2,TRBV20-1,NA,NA,CSPGRTGYTF,TGCAGTCCCGGACGTACTGGCTACACCTTC
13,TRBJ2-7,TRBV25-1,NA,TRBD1,CASSDGTGYEQYF,TGTGCCAGCAGTGACGGGACAGGCTACGAGCAGTACTTC
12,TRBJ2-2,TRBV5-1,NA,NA,CASSLLTGELFF,TGCGCCAGCAGCTTGCTGACCGGGGAGCTGTTTTTT
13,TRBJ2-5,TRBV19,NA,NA,CASSMGPEETQYF,TGTGCCAGTAGTATGGGGCCGGAAGAGACCCAGTACTTC
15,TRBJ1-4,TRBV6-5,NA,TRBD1,CASSPKGAANEKLFF,TGTGCCAGCAGTCCTAAGGGGGCGGCTAATGAAAAACTGTTTTTT
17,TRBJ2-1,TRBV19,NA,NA,CASSKYEGLVAYNEQFF,TGTGCCAGTAGCAAGTATGAGGGACTTGTCGCCTACAATGAGCAGTTCTTC
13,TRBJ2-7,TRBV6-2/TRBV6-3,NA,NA,CASSPTSSYEQYF,TGTGCCAGCAGCCCGACATCTTCCTACGAGCAGTACTTC
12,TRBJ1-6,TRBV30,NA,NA,CAWSPGRSPLHF,TGTGCCTGGAGCCCGGGGAGGTCACCCCTCCACTTT
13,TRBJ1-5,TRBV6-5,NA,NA,CATSLGSNQPQHF,TGTGCCACCTCTCTGGGTAGCAATCAGCCCCAGCATTTT
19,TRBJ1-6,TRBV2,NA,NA,CASRATGGSPVGNNSPLHF,TGTGCCAGCAGGGCTACAGGTGGCAGTCCTGTTGGAAATAATTCACCCCTCCACTTT
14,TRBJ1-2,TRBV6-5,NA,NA,CASRGATDLYGYTF,TGTGCCAGCCGGGGGGCCACGGACCTCTATGGCTACACCTTC
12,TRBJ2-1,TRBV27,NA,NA,CASSLGGNEQFF,TGTGCCAGCAGTCTGGGGGGCAATGAGCAGTTCTTC
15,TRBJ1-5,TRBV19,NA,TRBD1,CASSPQTGVNQPQHF,TGTGCCAGTAGCCCACAAACAGGGGTCAATCAGCCCCAGCATTTT
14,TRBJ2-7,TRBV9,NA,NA,CASSVGGGYDEQYF,TGTGCCAGCAGCGTAGGAGGAGGTTACGACGAGCAGTACTTC
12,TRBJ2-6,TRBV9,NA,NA,CASSSGANVLTF,TGTGCCAGCAGCTCTGGGGCCAACGTCCTGACTTTC
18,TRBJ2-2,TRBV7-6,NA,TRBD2,CASSPGLAGGTNTGELFF,TGTGCCAGCAGCCCGGGACTAGCGGGGGGGACTAACACCGGGGAGCTGTTTTTT
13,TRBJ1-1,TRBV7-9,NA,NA,CASIKTEPGEAFF,TGTGCCAGCATCAAAACGGAACCAGGGGAAGCTTTCTTT
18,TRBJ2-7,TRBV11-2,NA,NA,CASSLPPYRVPRSYEQYF,TGTGCCAGCAGCTTACCGCCTTACAGGGTGCCGCGGTCCTACGAGCAGTACTTC
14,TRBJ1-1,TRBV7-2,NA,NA,CASSWGTSNTEAFF,TGTGCCAGCAGCTGGGGGACATCGAACACTGAAGCTTTCTTT
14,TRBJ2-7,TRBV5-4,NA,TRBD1,CASSTGQGGYEQYF,TGTGCCAGCAGCACGGGACAGGGTGGCTACGAGCAGTACTTC
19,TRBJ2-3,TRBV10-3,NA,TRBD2,CAIKRTSGLAGGDKDTQYF,TGTGCCATCAAAAGAACCTCGGGACTAGCGGGGGGCGATAAAGATACGCAGTATTTT
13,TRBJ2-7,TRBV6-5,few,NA,CASSTGPSYEQYF,TGTGCCAGCAGCACGGGTCCGTCCTACGAGCAGTACTTC
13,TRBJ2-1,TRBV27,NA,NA,CASSYGAYNEQFF,TGTGCCAGCAGCTACGGTGCCTACAATGAGCAGTTCTTC
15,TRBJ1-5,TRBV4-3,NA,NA,CASSQGSGPNQPQHF,TGCGCCAGCAGCCAAGGAAGTGGACCTAATCAGCCCCAGCATTTT
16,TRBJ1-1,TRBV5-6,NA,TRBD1,CASSLILTGMNTEAFF,TGTGCCAGCAGCCTTATCCTGACAGGGATGAACACTGAAGCTTTCTTT
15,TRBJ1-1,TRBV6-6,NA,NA,CASSYGDSRNTEAFF,TGTGCCAGCAGTTATGGGGACTCAAGGAACACTGAAGCTTTCTTT
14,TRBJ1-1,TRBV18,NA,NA,CASSQQGMNTEAFF,TGTGCCAGCTCACAACAGGGAATGAACACTGAAGCTTTCTTT
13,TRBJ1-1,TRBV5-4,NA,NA,CASSNQGYTEAFF,TGTGCCAGCAGCAACCAGGGATACACTGAAGCTTTCTTT
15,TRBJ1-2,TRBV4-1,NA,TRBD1,CASSQDIRWEQGTTF,TGCGCCAGCAGCCAAGATATTAGGTGGGAACAGGGGACAACCTTC
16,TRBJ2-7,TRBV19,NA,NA,CASSNSGGLSSYEQYF,TGTGCCAGTAGTAATTCGGGGGGCTTGAGCTCCTACGAGCAGTACTTC
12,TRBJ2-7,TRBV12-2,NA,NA,CASRPQHYEQYF,TGTGCAAGTCGCCCTCAACACTACGAGCAGTACTTC
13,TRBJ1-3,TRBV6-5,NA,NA,CASSYSGGNTIYF,TGTGCCAGCAGTTACAGTGGCGGAAACACCATATATTTT
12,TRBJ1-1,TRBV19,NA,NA,CASKAGNTEAFF,TGTGCCAGTAAGGCGGGGAACACTGAAGCTTTCTTT
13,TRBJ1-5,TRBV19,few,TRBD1,CASDRGRGQPQHF,TGTGCCAGCGACAGGGGCCGGGGACAGCCCCAGCATTTT
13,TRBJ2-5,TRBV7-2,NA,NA,CASSLEFQETQYF,TGTGCCAGCAGCTTAGAATTCCAAGAGACCCAGTACTTC
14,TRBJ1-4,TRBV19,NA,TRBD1,CASSSTGEGGKLFF,TGTGCCAGTAGTTCGACAGGGGAGGGAGGAAAACTGTTTTTT
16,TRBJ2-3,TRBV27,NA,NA,CASSSRGGGPTDTQYF,TGTGCCAGCAGTTCGCGAGGGGGGGGGCCCACAGATACGCAGTATTTT
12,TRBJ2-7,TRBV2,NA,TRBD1,CASKLQGAEQYF,TGTGCCAGCAAGTTACAGGGGGCCGAGCAGTACTTC
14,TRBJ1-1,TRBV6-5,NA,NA,CASSYYGENTEAFF,TGTGCCAGCAGTTACTATGGGGAGAACACTGAAGCTTTCTTT
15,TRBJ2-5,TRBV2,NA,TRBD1,CASSEKTGERETQYF,TGTGCCAGCAGCGAAAAGACAGGGGAAAGAGAGACCCAGTACTTC